The 32 T cell receptor beta chains below come from one sample, sequenced in a study of OX40 agonist ivuxolimab in advanced cancers. Generated by immunoSEQ multiplex PCR, the TCRdb table keeps only in-frame clones and is missing some. In the table there are some 150,000 clones, just over 90% of which are singletons. Material: CD4+ or CD8+ T cells sorted from blood, obtained in a trial of the OX40 agonist ivuxolimab. These receptors originate from an adult with an advanced solid tumor such as melanoma, head and neck, liver or kidney cancer.

This sequence joins TRBV7-9 and TRBJ2-3; 7 positions agree with TRBD2. Trimming removed 5 bases from V and 0 bases from J; junction bases left unmatched: 5. Germline V lookup: CDR1 SEHNR, CDR2 FQNEAQ (reference sequence). The CDR3 extends over 15 amino acids. The chain's CDR3 is CASSIGSGSTDTQYF. As DNA, the CDR3 is TGTGCCAGCAGCATTGGTAGCGGGAGCACAGATACGCAGTATTTT.

CDR3 bases: TGTGCCTTGACAGGGACAGGGGACATCTATGGCTACACCTTC. Protein sequence: CALTGTGDIYGYTF. The J gene is TRBJ1-2, the V gene TRBV30; 10 nucleotides align to TRBD1. Germline loops: CDR1 GTSNPN, CDR2 SVGIG (reference sequence). The V and J ends lost 7 bases and 4 bases, in that order; junction bases with no gene match: 9. The CDR3 loop spans 14 amino acids.

This clone appeared once. CDR3 sequence: CASSLDSTSGRGDNEQFF. Here the CDR3 DNA reads TGTGCCAGCAGCTTAGATTCGACTAGCGGGAGAGGGGACAATGAGCAGTTCTTC. The chain couples TRBV11-3 to TRBJ2-1; 12 nucleotides line up with TRBD2. V lost 0 bases and J lost 5; bases outside the gene matches: 8. CDR3 length equals 18 residues. Germline V gene sequence: CDR1 SGHNT, CDR2 YENEEA.

This rearrangement joins TRBV18 to TRBJ2-5; D is uncertain. V gave up 6 bases and J gave up 4 bases, with 21 bases separating them. There are 16 residues in the CDR3. Germline V lookup: CDR1 KGHSH, CDR2 LQKENI. For the CDR3, the DNA is TGTGCCAGCTCGACCACGGGTTTCGATCGCCCAGAGACCCAGTACTTC. Amino acids: CASSTTGFDRPETQYF.

This clone appeared once. The rearrangement links TRBV6-6 to TRBJ1-1, with 7 bases that match TRBD1. V lost 6 bases, J lost 3 bases, and 10 bases stayed unmatched. CDR3 size: 15 residues. CDR1 and CDR2 (germline): MNHNY, SVGAGI (reference sequence). The CDR3 loop is CASSDGRGRDTEAFF. CDR3 coding DNA: TGTGCCAGCAGCGACGGAAGGGGGCGCGACACTGAAGCTTTCTTT.

The chain has TRBV15 and TRBJ2-3, with TRBD2 matching 9 bases. The CDR3 is 16 residues long. The junction had 8 bases not matched to a gene; V was cut back by 5 bases and J by 2 bases. Per germline, CDR1 LNHNV and CDR2 YYDKDF (reference sequence). DNA for the CDR3: TGTGCCACCAGCGTAGGGACTAGCTGGGACACAGATACGCAGTATTTT. This codes for CATSVGTSWDTDTQYF.

On this clone: Other DNA sequences of this sample code for an identical CDR3. The chain combines TRBV18 with TRBJ1-5; weak D call: TRBD1 (5 bases). The ends were cut back, 3 bases at V and 3 bases at J, with 6 bases in the middle. Germline V CDR1 and CDR2: KGHSH, LQKENI. The CDR3 spans 13 residues. The CDR3 region is CASSPGTNQPQHF. CDR3 sequence (DNA): TGTGCCAGCTCACCCGGGACCAATCAGCCCCAGCATTTT. The full variable domain, in which reference TRBV18 and TRBJ1-5 provide the parts outside the CDR3, is NAGVMQNPRHLVRRRGQEARLRCSPMKGHSHVYWYRQLPEEGLKFMVYLQKENIIDESGMPKERFSAEFPKEGPSILRIQQVVRGDSAAYFCASSPGTNQPQHFGDGTRLSIL.

This chain joins TRBV12-5 and TRBJ2-1; D is unresolved. V was pared by 1 base and J by 0 bases, with 7 bases between. Looked up from germline, CDR1 is LGHNT and CDR2 is FRNRAP. CDR3 length equals 15 residues. CDR3 nucleotides: TGTGCTAGTGGTTTGGGACTCAGCTCCTACAATGAGCAGTTCTTC. This codes for CASGLGLSSYNEQFF.

A word on this clone: This specimen includes other DNA sequences encoding the same CDR3. The chain employs TRBV18 and TRBJ2-7; a weak D match, TRBD1 (6 bases). Deletions cut 3 bases from V and 0 bases from J, with 6 bases between. The germline CDR1 and CDR2 sequences are KGHSH and LQKENI. The CDR3 contains 13 residues. The CDR3 coding sequence is TGTGCCAGCTCACCGGACAGCTCCTACGAGCAGTACTTC. The encoded protein is CASSPDSSYEQYF.

J is TRBJ1-2 and V is TRBV9; D is undetermined. This CDR3 has 14 amino acids. The germline V gene encodes CDR1 SGDLS and CDR2 YYNGEE. V was trimmed by 3 bases and J by 4 bases, leaving 13 bases between them. In DNA form, the CDR3 reads TGTGCCAGCAGCGACGGTCCAAGTGGCTATGGCTACACCTTC. Its translation: CASSDGPSGYGYTF.

The gene calls are TRBV20-1 and TRBJ2-5; no definite D call. The CDR3 contains 10 residues. V dropped 3 bases and J dropped 3 bases, with 2 bases sitting between them. Germline V gene sequence: CDR1 DFQATT, CDR2 SNEGSKA (reference sequence). CDR3 sequence reads: CSAREETQYF. The CDR3 DNA is TGCAGTGCTAGGGAAGAGACCCAGTACTTC.

The chain joins TRBV19 to TRBJ2-7; 8 nucleotides align to TRBD2. Germline CDR1 reads LNHDA; CDR2 reads SQIVND (reference sequence). The CDR3 covers 16 residues. The V gene end was trimmed by 5 bases and the J gene end by 2 bases; junction bases not matched to a gene: 11. The CDR3 loop reads CASSREGGSVAYEQYF. CDR3 bases: TGTGCCAGTAGTCGGGAGGGCGGGAGTGTTGCCTACGAGCAGTACTTC. The full variable domain, with the rest looked up from reference TRBV19 and TRBJ2-7, is DGGITQSPKYLFRKEGQNVTLSCEQNLNHDAMYWYRQDPGQGLRLIYYSQIVNDFQKGDIAEGYSVSREKKESFPLTVTSAQKNPTAFYLCASSREGGSVAYEQYFGPGTRLTVT.

CDR3 sequence: CSVAGQVNEQFF. CDR3 coding DNA: TGCAGCGTTGCAGGACAAGTCAATGAGCAGTTCTTC. The chain couples TRBV29-1 to TRBJ2-1; tentatively, D is TRBD1 (5 bases). The CDR3 extends over 12 amino acids. Germline V CDR1 and CDR2: SQVTM, ANQGSEA. The ends were cut back, 4 bases at V and 6 bases at J, with 10 bases in the middle.

The chain recombines TRBV9 with TRBJ1-4; 10 positions match TRBD1. Unmatched junction bases numbered 0, after V lost 3 bases and J lost 1 base. Germline V gives CDR1 SGDLS, CDR2 YYNGEE. CDR3 length: 15 residues. The chain's CDR3 is CASSGTGGTNEKLFF. The DNA for the CDR3 is TGTGCCAGCAGCGGGACAGGGGGAACTAATGAAAAACTGTTTTTT.

This chain uses TRBV7-2 with TRBJ1-1; a possible D gene is TRBD1 (6 bases). CDR1 is SGHTA, CDR2 FQGNSA, per germline. The V gene lost 5 bases and the J gene lost 1 base, with 14 bases spanning the gap. The CDR3 extends over 15 amino acids. The CDR3, as DNA: TGTGCCAGCAGCCTTGGGGGGGCAAGGAACACTGAAGCTTTCTTT. Protein sequence: CASSLGGARNTEAFF.

This chain joins TRBV2 and TRBJ1-1, with D possibly being TRBD1 (5 bases). V shed 7 bases and J shed 4 bases, with 16 bases lying between them. The CDR3 is 14 amino acids. CDR1 is SNHLY and CDR2 is FYNNEI in the germline V gene. The CDR3: CASTSAGGVTEAFF. CDR3 nucleotide sequence: TGTGCCAGCACCTCCGCTGGGGGTGTCACTGAAGCTTTCTTT.

J is TRBJ1-3 and V is TRBV5-1, with D unresolved. This CDR3 comprises 13 residues. Looked up from germline, CDR1 is SGHRS and CDR2 is YFSETQ. V was cut by 6 bases and J by 0 bases, with 7 bases left in between. Here the CDR3 reads CASKESSGNTIYF. DNA for the CDR3: TGCGCCAGCAAGGAGAGCTCTGGAAACACCATATATTTT.

The rearrangement links TRBV5-1 to TRBJ2-1; TRBD2 is a possible D gene (6 bases). The CDR3 totals 15 residues. From germline, CDR1 is SGHRS and CDR2 YFSETQ. Trimming took off 4 bases at V and 3 bases at J, with 14 bases between the two ends. DNA of the CDR3: TGCGCCAGCAGCCCCCCGGGAGTTAGCTACAATGAGCAGTTCTTC. It specifies CASSPPGVSYNEQFF.

The genes are TRBV28 and TRBJ1-1; 10 positions match TRBD1. V lost 4 bases to trimming and J lost 1 base; unmatched junction nucleotides: 9. Per the germline V gene, CDR1 is MDHEN and CDR2 is SYDVKM. The CDR3 runs 17 residues. The CDR3 DNA reads TGTGCCAGCAGTTCCCACGGACAGGGGGAAGAGAACACTGAAGCTTTCTTT. Amino acids: CASSSHGQGEENTEAFF.

J is TRBJ2-4 and V is TRBV2; 10 bases match TRBD2. The junction had 7 bases not matched to a gene; V was cut back by 5 bases and J by 0 bases. This CDR3 contains 17 residues. Germline V gives CDR1 SNHLY, CDR2 FYNNEI. The CDR3 here is CASSPRGLAVAKNIQYF. In nucleotides, the CDR3 is TGTGCCAGCAGTCCCCGCGGACTAGCGGTAGCCAAAAACATTCAGTACTTC.

The rearrangement links TRBV4-2 to TRBJ1-2; D remains unclear. CDR1 and CDR2 from the germline V gene are LGHNA and YNFKEQ. Trimming took off 1 base at V and 8 bases at J, with 17 bases between the two ends. This CDR3 contains 15 residues. CDR3 bases: TGTGCCAGCAGCCAAGGCGGGCCAGGCGGCACAGGCTACACCTTC. This translates into CASSQGGPGGTGYTF.

The chain has TRBV5-1 and TRBJ1-1; D is possibly TRBD1 (5 bases). V lost 1 base, J lost 4 bases, and 14 bases lay in between. Germline V gene data show CDR1 as SGHRS and CDR2 as YFSETQ. The CDR3 totals 15 residues. The CDR3 bases are TGCGCCAGCAGCTTGTTGGGGGTTGTCGGCACTGAAGCTTTCTTT. As protein: CASSLLGVVGTEAFF.

This chain uses TRBV10-1 with TRBJ2-1; 7 bases align to TRBD2. There are 16 residues in the CDR3. The ends lost 4 bases at V and 0 bases at J; junction bases unmatched: 6. Per the germline V gene, CDR1 is WNHNN and CDR2 is SYGVQD (reference sequence). This chain's CDR3 is CASSGYSSGSYNEQFF. For the CDR3, the DNA is TGCGCCAGCAGTGGATATTCTAGCGGCTCCTACAATGAGCAGTTCTTC.

CDR3 loop: CATSRVGVGTEAFF. Written as DNA, the CDR3 is TGTGCCACCAGCAGAGTGGGGGTTGGCACTGAAGCTTTCTTT. The chain recombines TRBV15 with TRBJ1-1; D perhaps matches TRBD1 (5 bases). The V and J ends lost 1 base and 4 bases respectively, with 10 bases between them. The CDR3 contains 14 residues. Germline V gene lookup returns CDR1 LNHNV and CDR2 YYDKDF (reference sequence).

The V call is TRBV4-2, the J call TRBJ2-7; D is uncertain. Germline V gives CDR1 LGHNA, CDR2 YNFKEQ. The germline V and J ends were trimmed by 1 base and 1 base, with 5 bases remaining between them. The CDR3 runs to 13 residues. CDR3 region: CASSQGPSYEQYF. CDR3 DNA sequence: TGTGCCAGCAGCCAAGGCCCGTCCTACGAGCAGTACTTC.

CDR3 sequence reads: CASSTTGDYGYTF. CDR3 coding DNA: TGTGCCAGCAGCACTACAGGAGACTATGGCTACACCTTC. The rearrangement links TRBV5-6 to TRBJ1-2; maybe TRBD1 (5 bases). Germline V lookup: CDR1 SGHDT, CDR2 YYEEEE. The CDR3 is 13 residues long. The ends were cut back, 4 bases at V and 3 bases at J, with 10 bases in the middle.

The chain uses TRBV16 and TRBJ1-1; D remains ambiguous. Trimming took 2 bases from V and 5 from J, leaving 18 bases between them. CDR1 and CDR2 (germline): KGHSY, FQNENV. The CDR3 sequence is 16 residues long. The CDR3 region is CASSQTDGVLRTEAFF. In DNA form, the CDR3 reads TGTGCCAGCAGCCAAACCGACGGAGTGTTGCGAACTGAAGCTTTCTTT.

V is TRBV7-3 and J is TRBJ1-5, with a tentative D call TRBD1 (5 bases). V was clipped by 2 bases and J by 1 base, with 15 bases between them. CDR3 length: 17 amino acids. CDR1 SGHTA and CDR2 FQGTGA come from the germline V gene. CDR3 protein: CASSLHPPQVSNQPQHF. The CDR3 bases are TGTGCCAGCAGCTTACACCCACCACAGGTAAGCAATCAGCCCCAGCATTTT.

The rearrangement uses TRBV5-1 and TRBJ2-5; D uncertain. The CDR3 length is 13 residues. V shed 2 bases and J shed 3 bases, with 8 bases lying between them. CDR1 and CDR2 from the germline V gene are SGHRS and YFSETQ. DNA for the CDR3: TGCGCCAGCAGCTTCTCCAGAAAAGAGACCCAGTACTTC. Protein sequence: CASSFSRKETQYF.

This chain uses TRBV9 with TRBJ1-4; D is undetermined. The germline gives CDR1 SGDLS, CDR2 YYNGEE. CDR3 size: 12 residues. Trimming removed 3 bases at V and 6 bases at J, with 6 bases between. The DNA of the CDR3 is TGTGCCAGCAGCGGGGTCGATGAAAAACTGTTTTTT. It codes for CASSGVDEKLFF. The complete variable domain, with remaining parts taken from reference TRBV9 and TRBJ1-4, reads DSGVTQTPKHLITATGQRVTLRCSPRSGDLSVYWYQQSLDQGLQFLIQYYNGEERAKGNILERFSAQQFPDLHSELNLSSLELGDSALYFCASSGVDEKLFFGSGTQLSVL.

V gene TRBV28 combines with J gene TRBJ2-1; 11 bases align to TRBD2. Unmatched junction bases numbered 19, after V lost 5 bases and J lost 4 bases. The CDR3 length is 20 residues. Germline assignment: CDR1 MDHEN and CDR2 SYDVKM. The CDR3 region has the DNA TGTGCCAGCAGTCAACTCCCTATAGCGGGAGGGCCTCGTAAGTACAATGAGCAGTTCTTC. This sequence encodes CASSQLPIAGGPRKYNEQFF.

The genes are TRBV19 and TRBJ2-5; 9 nucleotides align to TRBD1. The J call may be faulty, since TRBJ2-7 better matches the DNA end. Germline loops: CDR1 LNHDA, CDR2 SQIVND (reference sequence). This CDR3 is built from 15 residues. This CDR3 is CASSIPTGGDIEQYF. Written as DNA, the CDR3 is TGTGCCAGTAGTATCCCGACAGGGGGTGACATCGAGCAGTACTTC.